These 27 T cell receptor beta chains were sequenced from one sample in a study of T cells in Graves' hyperthyroidism and ophthalmopathy. The TCR beta CDR3 regions underwent amplification using RNA transcripts as the source. Initially, a first-round RT-PCR of the TCR CDR3 employed the HTBI primer set. Via MiXCR, TCRdb re-called the multiplex PCR reads, giving one row per CDR3 protein. The table records 530,000 or so distinct CDR3 sequences, more than 45% of them present only once. The sequencing input was peripheral blood or thyroid tissue (not recorded which). These receptors originate from a woman younger than 35 with Graves' hyperthyroidism.

V usage is TRBV20-1 and J usage is TRBJ2-7, with 11 bases that match TRBD2. Judging by the DNA end, TRBJ2-1 fits better; the J call may be wrong. The CDR3 is 13 residues long. Germline lookup yields CDR1 DFQATT and CDR2 SNEGSKA (reference sequence). Here the CDR3 reads CSAIRLAGSGQFF. CDR3 coding DNA: TGCAGTGCTATAAGACTAGCGGGATCTGGGCAGTTCTTC.

This chain uses TRBV27 with TRBJ2-2; D perhaps matches TRBD1 (5 bases). CDR1 is MNHEY and CDR2 is SMNVEV in the germline V gene (reference sequence). Trimming stripped 0 bases from V and 1 base from J, with 6 bases between. The CDR3 extends over 15 amino acids. CDR3: CASSLSGENTGELFF. DNA of the CDR3: TGTGCCAGCAGTTTATCAGGGGAGAACACCGGGGAGCTGTTTTTT.

This clonotype was found a few times. CDR3 loop: CSVDPDSYNEQFF. The CDR3 DNA is TGCAGCGTTGACCCAGACTCCTACAATGAGCAGTTCTTC. This chain uses TRBV29-1 with TRBJ2-1; D gene unclear. CDR3 length: 13 amino acids. Trimming removed 3 bases at V and 0 bases at J, with 6 bases between. From germline, CDR1 is SQVTM and CDR2 ANQGSEA.

V gene TRBV24-1 combines with J gene TRBJ1-2; D is undetermined. This CDR3 region has 14 residues. CDR1 and CDR2 from the germline V gene are KGHDR and SFDVKD. Trimming stripped 2 bases from V and 0 bases from J, with 6 bases between. The CDR3 is CATSDSGTNYGYTF. In nucleotides, the CDR3 is TGTGCCACCAGTGATTCGGGGACTAACTATGGCTACACCTTC.

The genes are TRBV29-1 and TRBJ1-1; D is unclear. Looked up from germline, CDR1 is SQVTM and CDR2 is ANQGSEA. The CDR3 covers 12 residues. This chain's CDR3 is CSLWAGNTEAFF. The CDR3 DNA follows: TGCAGTTTGTGGGCAGGCAACACTGAAGCTTTCTTT.

The rearrangement links TRBV7-2 to TRBJ1-5, with unresolved D. CDR3 length: 14 residues. V was clipped by 3 bases and J by 11 bases, with 17 bases between them. Germline lookup yields CDR1 SGHTA and CDR2 FQGNSA. For the CDR3, the DNA is TGTGCCAGCAGCTTCGGCCCAACTCAAGAGACCCAGCATTTT. It codes for CASSFGPTQETQHF.

This clonotype was observed at least ten times. J is TRBJ2-7 and V is TRBV20-1; D gene uncertain. V was cut by 1 base and J by 7 bases, with 14 bases left in between. This CDR3 spans 13 amino acids. Germline values: CDR1 DFQATT, CDR2 SNEGSKA (reference sequence). The CDR3, as DNA: TGCAGTGCTAGAGGTCCCGGAGCGAGAGAGCAGTACTTC. Encoded protein: CSARGPGAREQYF.

The chain combines TRBV6-6 with TRBJ1-6; possible D gene TRBD1, 5 bases. The germline CDR1 and CDR2 sequences are MNHNY and SVGAGI (reference sequence). The CDR3 sequence is 14 residues long. V dropped 7 bases and J dropped 6 bases, with 13 bases sitting between them. The chain's CDR3 is CASNGAGSNSPLHF. CDR3 nucleotide sequence: TGTGCCAGCAACGGGGCAGGGAGTAATTCACCCCTCCACTTT.

This clonotype was counted many times. The rearrangement uses TRBV5-6 and TRBJ2-7; D call uncertain. CDR3 length: 14 residues. With 1 base removed from V and 1 base from J, the gap between germline ends came to 9 bases. Germline assignment: CDR1 SGHDT and CDR2 YYEEEE. The CDR3 region is CASSLTPGSYEQYF. In DNA form, the CDR3 reads TGTGCCAGCAGCTTGACCCCTGGTTCCTACGAGCAGTACTTC.

V usage is TRBV13 and J usage is TRBJ2-5, with 12 bases that match TRBD2. The CDR3 contains 16 residues. Germline V CDR1 and CDR2: PRHDT, FYEKMQ (reference sequence). V was clipped by 0 bases and J by 5 bases; unmatched bases: 4. CDR3 bases: TGTGCCAGCAGCTTAGGGACTAGCGGGAGATGGGAGACCCAGTACTTC. It codes for CASSLGTSGRWETQYF.

With regard to this clonotype: This clone may be a read error of a much larger clone one base away. V is TRBV2 and J is TRBJ1-2; the D is unclear. V was cut by 10 bases and J by 5 bases, with 11 bases left in between. The CDR3 contains 11 residues. Germline-derived CDR1 and CDR2 are SNHLY and FYNNEI. The CDR3 DNA follows: TGTGCCAACAGCACTCGATATGGCTACACCTTC. Amino acids: CANSTRYGYTF. Supplemented by reference TRBV2 and TRBJ1-2, the full variable domain reads EPEVTQTPSHQVTQMGQEVILRCVPISNHLYFYWYRQILGQKVEFLVSFYNNEISEKSEIFDDQFSVERPDGSNFTLKIRSTKLEDSAMYFCANSTRYGYTFGSGTRLTVV.

Comments on this clonotype: An end of the junction does not agree with germline; a read error may underlie this. The chain is built from TRBV10-3 and TRBJ2-6, with a tentative D call TRBD2 (5 bases). The V gene's germline CDR1 is ENHRY and CDR2 SYGVKD. CDR3 length equals 12 residues. CDR3 nucleotides: TGTGCCATCAGTGAGGCAACGGGGTCTGAAGCTTTC. This translates into CAISEATGSEAF.

DNA for the CDR3: TGTGCCAGCAGTAGCAGGGCAGGTGGGGATACGCAGTATTTT. It encodes CASSSRAGGDTQYF. The rearrangement uses TRBV6-5 and TRBJ2-3; possibly TRBD1 for D (5 bases). Trimming shortened V by 5 bases and J by 6 bases, and 15 bases separated the two germline ends. The CDR3 spans 14 residues. The germline V gene encodes CDR1 MNHEY and CDR2 SVGAGI.

This clonotype was seen many times. This chain uses TRBV19 with TRBJ1-1; TRBD1 matches at 10 bases. The V and J ends lost 5 bases and 1 base, in that order; junction bases with no gene match: 4. Germline CDR1 reads LNHDA; CDR2 reads SQIVND (reference sequence). The CDR3 loop spans 15 amino acids. DNA for the CDR3: TGTGCCAGTAGTCGGGACAGGGGCGAGAACACTGAAGCTTTCTTT. Encoded protein: CASSRDRGENTEAFF.

This clonotype was observed many times. Relative to the germline gene, one junction end is altered; a read error may explain this. This chain connects TRBV7-7 to TRBJ1-6; D not certain. The CDR3 runs to 18 residues. Germline CDR1 is SSHAT and CDR2 is FNYEAQ (reference sequence). The CDR3 here is CASSANVAQSRYNSPLHF. The CDR3 DNA sequence: TGTGCTAGCAGCGCTAATGTCGCACAAAGCCGCTATAATTCACCCCTCCACTTT.

This clonotype was seen many times. This sequence joins TRBV14 and TRBJ2-5; D could derive from TRBD1 or TRBD2 (6 bases each). From germline, CDR1 is SGHDN and CDR2 FVKESK. The CDR3 extends over 14 amino acids. V dropped 3 bases and J dropped 5 bases, with 13 bases sitting between them. The CDR3, as DNA: TGTGCCAGCAGCCAGGGGGGACATCTGGAGACCCAGTACTTC. Translation: CASSQGGHLETQYF. Together with reference TRBV14 and TRBJ2-5, the CDR3 gives the full variable domain: EAGVTQFPSHSVIEKGQTVTLRCDPISGHDNLYWYRRVMGKEIKFLLHFVKESKQDESGMPNNRFLAERTGGTYSTLKVQPAELEDSGVYFCASSQGGHLETQYFGPGTRLLVL.

This clonotype was seen once. The DNA is omitted, as the CDR3 cannot be located on it reliably, and the CDR3 follows TCRdb's listing. The gene calls are TRBV10-3 and TRBJ1-1. Per germline, CDR1 ENHRY and CDR2 SYGVKD. The CDR3 comprises 23 residues, both ends counted. CDR3: CAIRDPSGMVETQYFGPGTEAFF.

V gene TRBV7-8 combines with J gene TRBJ2-5, with a possible D match to TRBD1 (8 bases). Germline CDR1 reads SGHVS; CDR2 reads FQNEAQ. The CDR3 runs 13 residues. Trimming cost V 6 bases and J 7 bases, with 15 bases left between them. This CDR3 is CASRTSGTGTQYF. DNA for the CDR3: TGTGCCAGCAGGACCAGCGGGACAGGGACCCAGTACTTC.

The chain is built from TRBV19 and TRBJ1-1; tentatively, D is TRBD1 (5 bases). Between the trimmed V and J ends, which lost 3 bases and 3 bases, there was a span of 11 bases. Germline CDR1 LNHDA, CDR2 SQIVND (reference sequence). The length of the CDR3 is 14 residues. CDR3 sequence reads: CASSIWQGDTEAFF. In nucleotides, the CDR3 is TGTGCCAGTAGTATCTGGCAGGGAGACACTGAAGCTTTCTTT.

The V and J genes are TRBV7-8 and TRBJ2-2; TRBD1 agrees at 10 bases. Unmatched junction bases numbered 6, after V lost 5 bases and J lost 3 bases. This CDR3 region has 16 residues. The germline gives CDR1 SGHVS, CDR2 FQNEAQ. This CDR3 reads CASSVGTGADTGELFF. CDR3 sequence (DNA): TGTGCCAGCAGCGTAGGGACAGGGGCGGACACCGGGGAGCTGTTTTTT.

There are a few counts of this clonotype. The chain links TRBV20-1 to TRBJ2-3, with TRBD2 matching over 8 bases. The CDR3 loop spans 14 amino acids. Germline CDR1 DFQATT, CDR2 SNEGSKA (reference sequence). The V gene end was trimmed by 1 base and the J gene end by 2 bases; junction bases not matched to a gene: 2. The CDR3: CSARAGGVTDTQYF. Here the CDR3 DNA reads TGCAGTGCTAGAGCGGGAGGGGTCACAGATACGCAGTATTTT.

This clonotype has ten or more counts. The chain joins TRBV4-2 to TRBJ2-7; D call uncertain. Trimming stripped 0 bases from V and 5 bases from J, with 11 bases between. CDR1 LGHNA and CDR2 YNFKEQ come from the germline V gene. This CDR3 region has 14 residues. The CDR3 region is CASSQDVFPHEQYF. CDR3 nucleotide sequence: TGTGCCAGCAGCCAAGACGTTTTTCCCCACGAGCAGTACTTC.

A word on this clonotype: A single base separates this from a much larger clone, so it may be a read error. The V gene is TRBV10-3, the J gene TRBJ2-7; D not resolved. The V gene lost 10 bases and the J gene lost 4 bases, with 17 bases spanning the gap. This CDR3 comprises 13 residues. The germline V gene has CDR1 ENHRY and CDR2 SYGVKD. In DNA, the CDR3 is TGTGCCAGCCCCCTCGGTCCGCAGTACGAGCAGTACTTC. As protein: CASPLGPQYEQYF.

The DNA for the CDR3 is TGCAGTGCTAGTTCCGGTTTCACAGATACGCAGTATTTT. Protein product: CSASSGFTDTQYF. The gene calls are TRBV20-1 and TRBJ2-3; D remains ambiguous. CDR3 size: 13 residues. Germline V gives CDR1 DFQATT, CDR2 SNEGSKA (reference sequence). Trimming pared 3 bases from V and 2 bases from J, leaving 9 bases between.

This clonotype was seen repeatedly, ten times or more. This chain uses TRBV15 with TRBJ1-2; D may be TRBD1 (5 bases). CDR3 length: 15 amino acids. V lost 0 bases and J 5 bases, leaving 13 bases between the germline ends. The germline V gene has CDR1 LNHNV and CDR2 YYDKDF (reference sequence). CDR3 DNA sequence: TGTGCCACCAGCAGAGATCGGGGGACGCCTTATGGCTACACCTTC. This encodes CATSRDRGTPYGYTF.

The chain couples TRBV14 to TRBJ1-6; possible D gene TRBD1, 6 bases. V was clipped by 6 bases and J by 0 bases, with 15 bases between them. The CDR3 runs 17 residues. Germline loops: CDR1 SGHDN, CDR2 FVKESK. CDR3: CASRLRGQSSYNSPLHF. The CDR3 DNA reads TGTGCCAGCAGACTTCGGGGGCAGAGCTCCTATAATTCACCCCTCCACTTT.

This chain joins TRBV20-1 and TRBJ2-7, with a tentative D call TRBD2 (6 bases). The CDR3 is 15 amino acids. V lost 1 base to trimming and J lost 0 bases, with 13 bases between them. Germline V gives CDR1 DFQATT, CDR2 SNEGSKA (reference sequence). CDR3 sequence reads: CSARVGTWYSYEQYF. The CDR3 DNA reads TGCAGTGCTAGAGTGGGGACTTGGTACTCCTACGAGCAGTACTTC.